The 5 T cell receptor beta chains in this list originate from one sample, sequenced in a study of shared clonotypes between healthy human individuals. Data came from immunoSEQ multiplex PCR; TCRdb stores just in-frame clones and leaves some out. The sample includes over a million clones, more than 75% of them seen just once. The source material was memory CD4+ T cells from PBMCs. The subset is: CD45RA-negative fraction. Receptors were obtained from a man aged 18 to 29 in good health. Some clones in this sample may be carry-over from other donors' samples.

The chain carries TRBV30 and TRBJ2-1, with 7 bases that match TRBD2. The CDR3 length is 15 residues. Germline-derived CDR1 and CDR2 are GTSNPN and SVGIG (reference sequence). Trimming removed 1 base from V and 1 base from J; junction bases left unmatched: 4. The CDR3 sequence is CAWSGPAGSYNEQFF. CDR3 nucleotide sequence: TGTGCCTGGAGTGGCCCAGCGGGGTCCTACAATGAGCAGTTCTTC.

This chain links TRBV18 with TRBJ1-5; 9 positions match TRBD1. V was pared by 6 bases and J by 3 bases, with 6 bases of the junction left unmatched. Germline assignment: CDR1 KGHSH and CDR2 LQKENI. This CDR3 has 15 residues. The CDR3 protein is CASSRTGDNNQPQHF. Written as DNA, the CDR3 is TGTGCCAGCTCGCGGACAGGGGATAACAATCAGCCCCAGCATTTT. Supplemented by reference TRBV18 and TRBJ1-5, the full variable domain reads NAGVMQNPRHLVRRRGQEARLRCSPMKGHSHVYWYRQLPEEGLKFMVYLQKENIIDESGMPKERFSAEFPKEGPSILRIQQVVRGDSAAYFCASSRTGDNNQPQHFGDGTRLSIL.

This clone was recorded once. In DNA, the CDR3 is TGTGCCAGCAGCAAACTCGGACAGGGGGCCCGTGGAGATACGCAGTATTTT. It codes for CASSKLGQGARGDTQYF. The chain joins TRBV6-4 to TRBJ2-3; TRBD1 matches at 11 bases. J lost 5 bases, V lost 6 bases, and 13 bases had no gene match. This CDR3 contains 17 residues. Germline V gene lookup returns CDR1 MRHNA and CDR2 SNTAGT.

Notes on this clone: This may be a read error: a much more frequent sequence differs by one nucleotide. The chain links TRBV11-2 to TRBJ2-7; 9 nucleotides align to TRBD2. The CDR3 sequence is 14 residues long. Germline V gene sequence: CDR1 SGHAT, CDR2 FQNNGV. J gave up 2 bases and V 1 base, and 0 bases lay outside the gene matches. As DNA, the CDR3 is TGTGCCAGCAGCTTAGGCGGGAGGGCCTACGAGCAGTACTTC. It specifies CASSLGGRAYEQYF.

The chain carries TRBV30 and TRBJ1-1; D perhaps matches TRBD1 (5 bases). Germline loops: CDR1 GTSNPN, CDR2 SVGIG (reference sequence). CDR3 size: 14 residues. Trimming cost V 3 bases and J 14 bases, with 25 bases left between them. This CDR3 reads CAWRPGAQVSAPFF. CDR3 DNA: TGTGCCTGGAGACCCGGGGCACAAGTCTCCGCTCCATTCTTT.